These 5 T cell receptor beta chains originate from one sample sequenced in a study of CD8+CD57+ T cells in acquired aplastic anemia (dated 2018 in TCRdb). TCRdb lists the instrument as Illumina HiSeq 2000. Genomic DNA served as template for TCR beta VDJ combination and CDR3 sequence profiling. TCRdb itself trimmed the public reads at Q25 with fastp, ran MiXCR and retained productive beta chains. Identical CDR3 proteins give one entry, which carries the most common genes and DNA. This sample is represented by fewer than 300,000 distinct CDR3 sequences; around 82% of them were singletons. Roughly two fifths of the sample comes from the top ten. Expansion of CD8+CD57+ cells had been shown by flow cytometry in the patients chosen for sequencing. The source material was sorted CD4+, CD8+, or CD8+CD57+ T cells (not recorded which) from PBMCs. These TCRs come from a human donor with aplastic anemia.

As to this clonotype: At one end the junction does not follow the germline gene, possibly because of a read error. In DNA form, the CDR3 reads TGTGCCAGCAGCTTACCGGGCCTAGCCGATACGCAGTATTTC. This gives the protein CASSLPGLADTQYF. The chain links TRBV7-2 to TRBJ2-7; possibly TRBD2 for D (5 bases). Germline V lookup: CDR1 SGHTA, CDR2 FQGNSA. This CDR3 has 14 amino acids.

V and J are TRBV20-1 and TRBJ2-7; possible D gene TRBD1, 5 bases. V was trimmed by 7 bases and J by 6 bases, leaving 13 bases between them. This CDR3 contains 11 residues. Germline assignment: CDR1 DFQATT and CDR2 SNEGSKA (reference sequence). The CDR3 DNA sequence: TGCAGTGTTCACCGACAGACCGAGCAGTACTTC. This sequence encodes CSVHRQTEQYF.

This clonotype was observed once. V gene TRBV7-9 combines with J gene TRBJ1-2, with D possibly matching TRBD1 (6 bases). Trimming cost V 5 bases and J 13 bases, with 20 bases left between them. The CDR3 runs to 13 residues. Germline lookup yields CDR1 SEHNR and CDR2 FQNEAQ (reference sequence). The CDR3 DNA reads as TGTGCCAGCAGCCATTGGGACAACTATGGCACCACCTTC. It codes for CASSHWDNYGTTF.

The count of this clonotype is one. Given the absence of the conserved phenylalanine or tryptophan at the CDR3 end, a read error is likely. It is unclear where the CDR3 begins or ends on the DNA, so no DNA is shown, and the CDR3 is as TCRdb lists it. V is TRBV7-9 and J is TRBJ2-3; TRBD2, the D gene given by the table, was not confirmed from the DNA. Termini included, the CDR3 measures 13 amino acids. Per germline, CDR1 SEHNR and CDR2 FQNEAQ (reference sequence). The CDR3 reads CASSFGGSGRSDE.

Turning to this clonotype: It is unclear where the CDR3 begins or ends on the DNA, so no DNA is shown, and the CDR3 is as TCRdb lists it. The genes are TRBV7-9 and TRBJ2-3; the table's D call, TRBD1, has no DNA check behind it. The CDR3 spans 14 residues, counting both ends. Germline V gene lookup returns CDR1 SEHNR and CDR2 FQNEAQ (reference sequence). The CDR3: CAGQGARGTQYFGF.